This record concerns one T cell receptor beta chain sequence. Germline V gives CDR1 SGHAT, CDR2 FQNNGV. V lost 10 bases and J lost 7; bases outside the gene matches: 13. The CDR3 extends over 13 amino acids. The protocol was immunoSEQ multiplex PCR, while the TCRdb copy is restricted to in-frame clones and leaves out a portion. The sample yields around 340,000 clones, 80% to 90% seen once. The data derive from a study of blood T cell repertoires in COVID-19. This receptor was obtained from a woman in her 40s with acute COVID-19. The genes are TRBV11-2 and TRBJ2-7, with TRBD2 identical over 7 bases. What was sequenced was PBMCs or T cells enriched from blood (not recorded which). The CDR3 loop is CATTLSGGREQYF. The CDR3 DNA reads as TGTGCCACCACCTTATCGGGGGGAAGGGAGCAGTACTTC.